The following is a T cell receptor beta chain sequence with its context. Produced via immunoSEQ multiplex PCR; TCRdb's table is partial and in-frame only. The sample consists of about 65,000 clones, roughly 80% of them appearing once. Followed longitudinally, the Seattle patients had been enrolled during active infection. The source of the sample is a study of blood T cell repertoires in COVID-19. Looking at the study overall: COVID-19 samples, acute and convalescent, were from the United States, Italy and Spain. T cells, B-cell-depleted T cells, or PBMCs provided the cDNA or gDNA that served as material.

The germline V gene encodes CDR1 MNHNY and CDR2 SVGAGI (reference sequence). CDR3 length: 13 residues. V lost 10 bases and J 0 bases, leaving 9 bases between the germline ends. The specimen was peripheral blood. The genes are TRBV6-6 and TRBJ1-4; possibly TRBD1 for D (5 bases). This clonotype originated in a man in his forties or fifties with COVID-19, enrolled during active disease. CDR3 region: CATLTATNEKLFF. CDR3 DNA: TGTGCCACCTTGACAGCAACTAATGAAAAACTGTTTTTT.